Below are 23 T cell receptor beta chains sequenced from a single sample in a study of neoadjuvant nivolumab and ipilimumab in lung cancer. Profiling relied on immunoSEQ multiplex PCR, and the TCRdb table lists in-frame clones only, not all of them. The sample has over 5,500 clones, more than 70% seen once. This material consisted of tumor tissue, taken after neoadjuvant nivolumab, alone or with ipilimumab, at or shortly before surgery. Receptor source: an adult with non-small cell lung cancer.

The V gene is TRBV6-6, the J gene TRBJ1-1; tentatively, D is TRBD1 (6 bases). Trimming removed 5 bases at V and 5 bases at J, with 12 bases between. The CDR3 loop spans 13 amino acids. CDR1 is MNHNY, CDR2 SVGAGI, per germline (reference sequence). The CDR3 DNA follows: TGTGCCAGCAGTAAACAGGGAAAAACTGAAGCTTTCTTT. Protein product: CASSKQGKTEAFF.

In this sample, this clone turned up a few times. This sequence joins TRBV27 and TRBJ2-7; unclear D gene. CDR3 length: 13 residues. V lost 6 bases to trimming and J lost 2 bases, with 11 bases between them. Germline V gene lookup returns CDR1 MNHEY and CDR2 SMNVEV (reference sequence). CDR3 DNA: TGTGCCAGCAGCAGGCAGCGAACCTACGAGCAGTACTTC. Amino acid sequence: CASSRQRTYEQYF.

The rearrangement uses TRBV19 and TRBJ1-2; a weak D match, TRBD1 (5 bases). In germline, CDR1 is LNHDA, CDR2 SQIVND (reference sequence). V shed 5 bases and J shed 4 bases, with 11 bases lying between them. This CDR3 spans 13 amino acids. The CDR3 region has the DNA TGTGCCAGTAGTCGGCAGGGAATCTATGGCTACACCTTC. Translating gives CASSRQGIYGYTF.

J is TRBJ2-1 and V is TRBV4-1, with a tentative D call TRBD1 (8 bases). There are 14 residues in the CDR3. Germline V gene sequence: CDR1 MGHRA, CDR2 YSYEKL. V was clipped by 3 bases and J by 8 bases, with 14 bases between them. CDR3 DNA sequence: TGCGCCAGCAGCCACCTTACAGGGGGGGATGAGCAGTTCTTC. Encoded protein: CASSHLTGGDEQFF.

In its sample, this clone ranks as medium-sized. The gene calls are TRBV6-6 and TRBJ2-2; D possibly corresponds to TRBD2 (5 bases). There are 15 residues in the CDR3. Germline V gene lookup returns CDR1 MNHNY and CDR2 SVGAGI (reference sequence). V lost 2 bases and J 5 bases, leaving 12 bases between the germline ends. CDR3 in DNA: TGTGCCAGCAGTTACATCGGGGTTCTGACCGGGGAGCTGTTTTTT. As protein: CASSYIGVLTGELFF.

The chain couples TRBV5-5 to TRBJ1-5; tentatively, D is TRBD1 (5 bases). V shed 4 bases and J shed 0 bases, with 11 bases lying between them. This CDR3 is built from 15 residues. Germline CDR1 and CDR2: SGHKS and YYEKEE (reference sequence). The CDR3 loop is CASSGGPYSNQPQHF. The CDR3 region has the DNA TGTGCCAGCAGCGGGGGACCCTATAGCAATCAGCCCCAGCATTTT.

The V and J genes are TRBV19 and TRBJ1-1, with 10 bases matching TRBD1. This CDR3 comprises 16 residues. Germline assignment: CDR1 LNHDA and CDR2 SQIVND (reference sequence). J gave up 5 bases and V 3 bases, and 9 bases lay outside the gene matches. The CDR3 DNA sequence: TGTGCCAGTAGTATTACCTGGGGACAGGGGAGGACTGAAGCTTTCTTT. As protein: CASSITWGQGRTEAFF.

This clone occurred once. The chain combines TRBV27 with TRBJ2-7, with 8 bases that match TRBD2. Germline V gene data show CDR1 as MNHEY and CDR2 as SMNVEV (reference sequence). The CDR3 is 12 residues long. Trimming cost V 6 bases and J 6 bases; bases outside gene matches: 4. The CDR3 nucleotides read TGTGCCAGCAGCCCGCGGGGGGCCGAGCAGTACTTC. Its protein is CASSPRGAEQYF.

The chain employs TRBV11-2 and TRBJ2-7; D is unclear. The V end was cut by 5 bases, the J end by 1 base, with 9 bases between. The CDR3 is 13 residues long. The germline V gene has CDR1 SGHAT and CDR2 FQNNGV. For the CDR3, the DNA is TGTGCCAGCAGCCAATTTAGGTCCTACGAGCAGTACTTC. Its translation: CASSQFRSYEQYF.

The chain recombines TRBV13 with TRBJ2-1, with TRBD2 identical over 9 bases. This CDR3 comprises 16 residues. V shed 4 bases and J 4 bases; nucleotides not matched to a gene: 8. CDR1 and CDR2 from the germline V gene are PRHDT and FYEKMQ (reference sequence). The CDR3 coding sequence is TGTGCCAGCAGCTCGTTTAGCGGGAGTGGGTACAATGAGCAGTTCTTC. It specifies CASSSFSGSGYNEQFF.

The chain couples TRBV6-6 to TRBJ1-2, with D perhaps matching TRBD1 (5 bases). Germline CDR1 and CDR2: MNHNY and SVGAGI (reference sequence). The length of the CDR3 is 12 residues. V shed 5 bases and J shed 8 bases, with 12 bases lying between them. The CDR3 loop is CASSPQGGGYTF. CDR3 in DNA: TGTGCCAGCAGTCCTCAGGGAGGGGGCTACACCTTC.

V and J are TRBV5-4 and TRBJ2-7, with 10 bases fitting TRBD2. In germline, CDR1 is SGHNT, CDR2 YYREEE (reference sequence). This CDR3 is 15 amino acids long. V dropped 6 bases and J dropped 0; count of bases not matched to a gene: 6. CDR3 nucleotides: TGTGCCAGCACCTCTAGCGGGGGCCTCTCCTACGAGCAGTACTTC. Translating gives CASTSSGGLSYEQYF. The full variable domain, in which reference TRBV5-4 and TRBJ2-7 provide the parts outside the CDR3, is ETGVTQSPTHLIKTRGQQVTLRCSSQSGHNTVSWYQQALGQGPQFIFQYYREEENGRGNFPPRFSGLQFPNYSSELNVNALELDDSALYLCASTSSGGLSYEQYFGPGTRLTVT.

The chain joins TRBV19 to TRBJ1-5; perhaps TRBD1 as D (6 bases). Germline V CDR1 and CDR2: LNHDA, SQIVND (reference sequence). This CDR3 has 15 residues. Trimming took off 3 bases at V and 1 base at J, with 10 bases between the two ends. CDR3: CASSIQRGSNQPQHF. The CDR3 coding sequence is TGTGCCAGTAGTATTCAGAGGGGGAGCAATCAGCCCCAGCATTTT.

This sequence joins TRBV5-4 and TRBJ2-1; 7 positions match TRBD2. Germline V gene data show CDR1 as SGHNT and CDR2 as YYREEE (reference sequence). J lost 7 bases, V lost 0 bases, and 7 bases had no gene match. The CDR3 covers 15 residues. In DNA form, the CDR3 reads TGTGCCAGCAGCTTGGCGGCGGGAGTTCATAATGAGCAGTTCTTC. This encodes CASSLAAGVHNEQFF.

The rearrangement uses TRBV19 and TRBJ1-1; D not certain. Trimming removed 3 bases at V and 0 bases at J, with 20 bases between. The germline gives CDR1 LNHDA, CDR2 SQIVND (reference sequence). This CDR3 is 18 amino acids long. The CDR3, as DNA: TGTGCCAGTAGTATTGGTTTTTCCCGTCCCACAATGAACACTGAAGCTTTCTTT. It codes for CASSIGFSRPTMNTEAFF.

The gene calls are TRBV5-1 and TRBJ2-5, with 9 bases lining up with TRBD2. The germline V gene encodes CDR1 SGHRS and CDR2 YFSETQ. This CDR3 comprises 16 residues. V lost 1 base and J lost 5; bases outside the gene matches: 9. The CDR3: CASSLTRREGWETQYF. The CDR3, as DNA: TGCGCCAGCAGCTTGACAAGGCGGGAGGGCTGGGAGACCCAGTACTTC.

V usage is TRBV7-2 and J usage is TRBJ1-2; D remains ambiguous. The CDR3 totals 12 residues. Germline values: CDR1 SGHTA, CDR2 FQGNSA. V was cut by 5 bases and J by 0 bases, with 4 bases left in between. CDR3 in amino acids: CASSATNYGYTF. As DNA, the CDR3 is TGTGCCAGCAGCGCGACTAACTATGGCTACACCTTC.

The rearrangement uses TRBV19 and TRBJ1-1, with D uncertain. V lost 3 bases and J lost 1, with 6 bases in between. The CDR3 is made up of 13 amino acids. Germline assignment: CDR1 LNHDA and CDR2 SQIVND (reference sequence). The CDR3 DNA is TGTGCCAGTAGTATGGGGAGGAACACTGAAGCTTTCTTT. Protein: CASSMGRNTEAFF.

The chain carries TRBV13 and TRBJ2-3; 7 nucleotides agree with TRBD2. V was pared by 2 bases and J by 4 bases, with 9 bases of the junction left unmatched. In germline, CDR1 is PRHDT, CDR2 FYEKMQ (reference sequence). The CDR3 runs to 16 residues. CDR3 nucleotide sequence: TGTGCCAGCAGCTTATATGGCGGGAGTGGGGCAGATACGCAGTATTTT. It yields the protein CASSLYGGSGADTQYF.

The chain carries TRBV19 and TRBJ1-1, with TRBD1 as a possible D gene (5 bases). Germline-derived CDR1 and CDR2 are LNHDA and SQIVND (reference sequence). There are 15 residues in the CDR3. Trimming pared 3 bases from V and 3 bases from J, leaving 14 bases between. The CDR3 loop is CASSIRPGTDTEAFF. The CDR3 bases are TGTGCCAGTAGTATCCGGCCAGGGACGGACACTGAAGCTTTCTTT.

This chain connects TRBV5-6 to TRBJ2-7; 12 positions match TRBD2. This CDR3 comprises 16 residues. V dropped 0 bases and J dropped 5; count of bases not matched to a gene: 6. Germline CDR1 is SGHDT and CDR2 is YYEEEE. The CDR3: CASSLAGLAGFNEQYF. The CDR3 coding sequence is TGTGCCAGCAGCTTGGCCGGACTAGCGGGATTCAACGAGCAGTACTTC. Variable domain in full (rest from reference TRBV5-6 and TRBJ2-7): DAGVTQSPTHLIKTRGQQVTLRCSPKSGHDTVSWYQQALGQGPQFIFQYYEEEERQRGNFPDRFSGHQFPNYSSELNVNALLLGDSALYLCASSLAGLAGFNEQYFGPGTRLTVT.

This chain connects TRBV10-3 to TRBJ1-1, with TRBD1 matching over 7 bases. V lost 8 bases and J lost 4; bases outside the gene matches: 10. This CDR3 has 14 amino acids. Germline values: CDR1 ENHRY, CDR2 SYGVKD. In nucleotides, the CDR3 is TGTGCCATCGGTGGGCCTGACAGGGTCACTGAAGCTTTCTTT. Protein: CAIGGPDRVTEAFF.

The V call is TRBV19, the J call TRBJ2-7; D is possibly TRBD2 (5 bases). From germline, CDR1 is LNHDA and CDR2 SQIVND (reference sequence). The CDR3 is made up of 14 amino acids. V gave up 5 bases and J gave up 7 bases, with 18 bases separating them. The CDR3 DNA follows: TGTGCCAGTAGTTCCGGGATTAACGAGGAGGAGCAGTACTTC. Encoded protein: CASSSGINEEEQYF.